This T cell receptor (beta chain) was documented in a study of shared clonotypes between healthy human individuals. At the level of the study: Those who served as donors were a couple of women and a few men between the ages of 18 and 49.

Here immunoSEQ multiplex PCR was the method, and the copy in TCRdb shows in-frame clones only, minus some. The data hold about 480,000 clones, with over 60% observed a single time. Only Caucasian adults living in Nashville, Tennessee served as donors. With 1 base clipped from V and 4 bases from J, the junction kept 10 bases outside the gene matches. Germline CDR1 reads SGHTA; CDR2 reads FQGNSA. The length of the CDR3 is 18 residues. The chain is built from TRBV7-2 and TRBJ2-3, with 11 bases lining up with TRBD1. This clonotype was sampled from a woman between 40 and 50 years old in good health. Some clones in this sample may be carry-over from other donors' samples. The specimen sequenced was PBMCs. The DNA for the CDR3 is TGTGCCAGCAGCTTAGTGTGGACAGGGGGCTCGTCGGCAGATACGCAGTATTTT. It translates to CASSLVWTGGSSADTQYF.